This T cell receptor beta chain was obtained from a study of blood T cell repertoires in COVID-19. Study background: Samples of COVID-19 (acute and convalescent) were obtained from the United States, Italy and Spain. PBMCs, B-cell-depleted T cells, or T cells were the source of the cDNA or gDNA that made up the material.

Per the study methods: Counts of nucleated cells, estimated from reference gene primer amplification, were obtained. Sequencing was performed with immunoSEQ multiplex PCR; in TCRdb, only in-frame clones are kept and a portion is missing. V, J and clone size are those of that table, while D and trimming were read from the DNA. The table lists 250,000 to 300,000 clones, 86% of them singletons. This TCR derives from a woman aged 25 to 39 with COVID-19, enrolled during active disease. Sequencing was done on a sample of peripheral blood.

CDR3 in amino acids: CASSARLAGVYQETQYF. CDR3 nucleotide sequence: TGCGCCAGCAGCGCCCGACTAGCGGGGGTCTACCAAGAGACCCAGTACTTC. The chain is built from TRBV5-1 and TRBJ2-5; 12 nucleotides match TRBD2. Losses at the gene ends were 4 bases for V and 0 bases for J; bases not matched to a gene: 7. Per the germline V gene, CDR1 is SGHRS and CDR2 is YFSETQ. CDR3 length: 17 amino acids.